This TCR beta chain was identified in a study of PD-1 blockade in mismatch repair-deficient tumors. Study-level information: All were previously treated, progressing patients with about 11 mismatch repair-deficient cancer types. Notes on the study in general: Rapid post-treatment expansion, then contraction, generally preceding radiologic response, marked tumor-resident clones.

Sequencing used immunoSEQ multiplex PCR; TCRdb keeps in-frame clones, though not all of them. The sample consists of 70,000 to 90,000 clones, approximately 78% of them appearing once. The CDR3 contains 15 residues. V gave up 6 bases and J gave up 6 bases; unmatched junction bases: 11. Looked up from germline, CDR1 is SNHLY and CDR2 is FYNNEI. With regard to this clone: Its antigen is unidentified.

TCRs were sequenced from a few patients responding to pembrolizumab. The sequence came from an adult with mismatch repair-deficient cancer. This specimen consisted of peripheral blood, obtained 44 weeks after starting pembrolizumab. The chain uses TRBV2 and TRBJ1-2; 9 bases are shared with TRBD1. The CDR3 reads CASSANRGPSNGYTF. Here the CDR3 DNA reads TGTGCCAGCAGCGCCAACAGGGGGCCGAGTAATGGCTACACCTTC.